The clone carrying this T cell receptor beta chain came up many times. Its antigen is undetermined. Used for diagnoses were clinical symptoms, serum thyroxine and TRAb, thyroid ultrasound and orbital computed tomography. Blood was obtained at the first hyperthyroidism diagnosis, which preceded any ophthalmopathy symptoms. RNA transcripts gave rise to amplified TCR beta CDR3 regions. Primed by the HTBI set, a first-round RT-PCR was run on the TCR CDR3. Via MiXCR, TCRdb re-called the multiplex PCR reads, giving one row per CDR3 protein. The sample consists of hundreds of thousands of distinct CDR3 sequences, about 15% of them appearing once. V was pared by 4 bases and J by 7 bases, with 15 bases of the junction left unmatched. CDR3 length: 16 residues. Germline V gene lookup returns CDR1 SGHAT and CDR2 FQNNGV. The data stem from a study of T cells in Graves' hyperthyroidism and ophthalmopathy. Overall study findings and caveats: Blood also showed most of the thyroid clonotypes that were expanded above 0.001. Ophthalmopathy got predicted by the model a median 6.5 months before its onset.

This TCR derives from a woman in her twenties or thirties with Graves' hyperthyroidism that later progressed to Graves' ophthalmopathy. What was sequenced was blood. The rearrangement uses TRBV11-2 and TRBJ2-7, with 8 bases fitting TRBD2. CDR3 amino acids: CASSSPRGREAQEQYF. Here the CDR3 DNA reads TGTGCCAGCAGCTCCCCCCGGGGGCGGGAGGCTCAGGAGCAGTACTTC.